This T cell receptor (beta chain) was obtained from a study of blood T cell repertoires in COVID-19 (TCRdb year 2020). About the full investigation: Samples from collaborators originated in the United States, Italy and Spain and spanned both the acute and convalescent phases of COVID-19. The material from the prospective study consisted of cDNA or gDNA derived from T cells, B-cell-depleted T cells, or PBMCs. Subjects who had been exposed to COVID-19, were actively infected with it, or had recovered from it provided the deeply sampled blood TCRbeta repertoires that made up the dataset. The repertoires were made available in a free public database intended to serve as a resource for research on the immune response to SARS-CoV-2. Samples were obtained from the ongoing ImmuneRACE study (first 160 participants) and from about 1,300 subjects provided by 6 global collaborators. A de-identified subject ID, COVID-19 status, age in years and sex were almost always included in the sample metadata. Where HLA class I and class II types were available, the types were taken from metadata supplied by the sample provider, not from assay-based typing. General findings and caveats noted by the study authors: The amount of clinical and demographic metadata varied by source and participant and was provided uncurated.

This clone was seen only a few times. The specificity of this receptor is unknown. No clone much larger than this one lies a single base away; base qualities are absent. Each collaborating institution followed its own protocols to collect whole blood in K2EDTA tubes. For TCRbeta analysis, collaborators shipped samples in one of three forms: frozen whole blood, isolated PBMCs, or DNA extracted from either of those sample types. V is pruned by 3 bases and J by 1 base, leaving 6 bases of the junction without a gene match. The CDR3 has 16 amino acids, counting the end cysteine and phenylalanine. Only the CDR3 DNA is retained, 48 bases long and in frame from the first base. The germline V gene (reference sequence) yields SEHNR for CDR1 and FQNEAQ for CDR2. The immunoSEQ Assay, a bias-controlled multiplex PCR, was used to amplify TCRbeta CDR3 regions from genomic DNA. The paper's data handling went like this. The number of nucleated cells in each sample was estimated from the amplification of reference gene primers within the assay. Sequence reads were collapsed and filtered to measure the absolute abundance of every unique TCRbeta CDR3 rearrangement. For each sample, productive Simpson clonality was calculated as the square root of Simpson's diversity index over productive rearrangements. Held by TCRdb, this immuneACCESS table contains in-frame sequences only and omits some clones. Under half of the omission traces to an unresolved V gene where checked; the cause of the rest is unknown. Clone size and V and J calls were adopted from that table, with D and trimming inferred from the DNA. The sample table contains fewer than 100,000 clones; only one count was recorded for 87% of them. 6% to 9.5% of the sample rests with the top ten.

Sequencing used peripheral blood. The chain employs TRBV7-9 and TRBJ2-1; TRBD1 agrees with 7 junctional bases. The sequence was collected from a human donor with acute or convalescent COVID-19. The donor label of this sample is uncertain. The DNA sequence is as follows: TGTGCCAGCAGCTTCCCCACAGGGGAGTCCTACAATGAGCAGTTCTTC. This is translated as CASSFPTGESYNEQFF.